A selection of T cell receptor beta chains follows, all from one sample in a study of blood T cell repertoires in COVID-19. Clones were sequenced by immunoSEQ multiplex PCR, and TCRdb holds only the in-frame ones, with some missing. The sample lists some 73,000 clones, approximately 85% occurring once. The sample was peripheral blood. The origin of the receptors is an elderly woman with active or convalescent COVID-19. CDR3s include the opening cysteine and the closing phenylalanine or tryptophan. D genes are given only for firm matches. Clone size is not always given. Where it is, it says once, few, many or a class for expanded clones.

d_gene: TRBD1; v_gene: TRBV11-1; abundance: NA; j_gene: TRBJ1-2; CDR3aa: CASSFPTGVGYTF; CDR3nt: TGTGCCAGCAGCTTTCCCACAGGGGTTGGCTACACCTTC
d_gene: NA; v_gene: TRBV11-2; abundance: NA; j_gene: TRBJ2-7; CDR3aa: CASTRVSYEQYF; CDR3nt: TGTGCCAGCACCCGAGTTAGCTACGAGCAGTACTTC
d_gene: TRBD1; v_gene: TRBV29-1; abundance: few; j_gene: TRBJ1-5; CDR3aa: CSVEAGGLGQHF; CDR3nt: TGCAGCGTTGAGGCAGGGGGGTTGGGCCAGCATTTT
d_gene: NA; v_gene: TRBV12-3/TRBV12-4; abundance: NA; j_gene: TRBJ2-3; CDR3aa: CASSLAPADTQYF; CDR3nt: TGTGCCAGCAGTTTAGCGCCAGCAGATACGCAGTATTTT
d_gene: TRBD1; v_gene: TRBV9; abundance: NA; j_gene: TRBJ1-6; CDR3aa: CASSPGTGNSPLHF; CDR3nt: TGTGCCAGCAGCCCAGGGACAGGGAATTCACCCCTCCACTTT
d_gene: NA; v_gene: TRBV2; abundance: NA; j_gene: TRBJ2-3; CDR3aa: CASSQVGSDTDTQYF; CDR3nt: TGTGCCAGCAGTCAGGTGGGCTCTGACACAGATACGCAGTATTTT
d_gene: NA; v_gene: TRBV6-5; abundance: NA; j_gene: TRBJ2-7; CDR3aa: CASSNGGGPYYEQYF; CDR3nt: TGTGCCAGCAGTAATGGCGGGGGCCCTTACTACGAGCAGTACTTC
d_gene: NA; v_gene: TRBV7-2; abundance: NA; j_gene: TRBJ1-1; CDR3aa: CASNQGLNTEAFF; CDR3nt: TGTGCCAGCAACCAGGGGCTTAACACTGAAGCTTTCTTT
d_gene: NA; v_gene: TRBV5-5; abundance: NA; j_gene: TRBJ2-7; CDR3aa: CASSLITQRQYF; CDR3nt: TGTGCCAGCAGCTTGATAACGCAGCGACAGTACTTC
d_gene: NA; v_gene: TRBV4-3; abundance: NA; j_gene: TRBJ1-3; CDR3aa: CASSQGWGVQGTGNTIYF; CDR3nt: TGCGCCAGCAGCCAAGGGTGGGGAGTGCAGGGGACTGGAAACACCATATATTTT
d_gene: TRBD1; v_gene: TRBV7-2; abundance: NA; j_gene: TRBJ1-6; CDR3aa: CASSPSRTGGEIGSPLHF; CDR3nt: TGTGCCAGCAGCCCAAGCAGGACAGGGGGCGAAATCGGTTCACCCCTCCACTTT
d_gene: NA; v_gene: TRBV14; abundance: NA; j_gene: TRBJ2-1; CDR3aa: CASSQVAAYNEQFF; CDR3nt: TGTGCCAGCAGCCAAGTCGCAGCCTACAATGAGCAGTTCTTC
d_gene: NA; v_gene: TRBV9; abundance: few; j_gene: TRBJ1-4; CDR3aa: CASSARPGENEKLFF; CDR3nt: TGTGCCAGCAGCGCTCGGCCGGGGGAAAATGAAAAACTGTTTTTT
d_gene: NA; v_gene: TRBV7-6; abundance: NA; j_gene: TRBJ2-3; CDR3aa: CASSSRVPSTDTQYF; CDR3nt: TGTGCCAGCAGCTCCAGGGTCCCTAGCACAGATACGCAGTATTTT
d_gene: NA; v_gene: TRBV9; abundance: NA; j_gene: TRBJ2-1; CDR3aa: CASSAGQQNEQFF; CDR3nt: TGTGCCAGCAGCGCAGGACAGCAAAATGAGCAGTTCTTC
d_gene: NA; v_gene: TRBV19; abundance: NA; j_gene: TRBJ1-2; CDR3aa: CASRSRGEWGGYTF; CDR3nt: TGTGCCAGTAGGAGTCGGGGGGAATGGGGTGGCTACACCTTC
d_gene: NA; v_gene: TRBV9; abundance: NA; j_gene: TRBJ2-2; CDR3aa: CASSPRGGNTGELFF; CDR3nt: TGTGCCAGCAGCCCCCGTGGAGGGAACACCGGGGAGCTGTTTTTT
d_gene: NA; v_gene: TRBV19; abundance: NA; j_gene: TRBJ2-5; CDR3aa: CASSTVAIQETQYF; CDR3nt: TGTGCCAGTAGTACGGTCGCAATACAAGAGACCCAGTACTTC
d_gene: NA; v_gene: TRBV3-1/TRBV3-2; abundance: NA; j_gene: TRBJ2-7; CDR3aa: CASSQDLSSRGYEQYF; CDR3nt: TGTGCCAGCAGCCAAGATTTGTCTAGCCGGGGCTACGAGCAGTACTTC
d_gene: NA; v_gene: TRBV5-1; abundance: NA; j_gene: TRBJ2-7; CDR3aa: CASSLGGVGVHEQYF; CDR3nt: TGCGCCAGCAGCTTGGGGGGGGTGGGGGTCCACGAGCAGTACTTC
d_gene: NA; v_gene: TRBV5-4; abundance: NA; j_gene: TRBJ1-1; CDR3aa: CASSLPSLVTTEAFF; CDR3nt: TGTGCCAGCAGCTTGCCAAGCCTAGTAACCACTGAAGCTTTCTTT
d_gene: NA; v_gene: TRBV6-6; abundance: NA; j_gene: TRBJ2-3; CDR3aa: CASILSGGTDTQYF; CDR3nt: TGTGCCAGCATCCTATCGGGTGGCACAGATACGCAGTATTTT
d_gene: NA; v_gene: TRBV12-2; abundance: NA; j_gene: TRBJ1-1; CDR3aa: CASRLVRGGRWTPEAFF; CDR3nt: TGTGCAAGTCGCTTAGTGCGGGGGGGGCGGTGGACACCTGAAGCTTTCTTT
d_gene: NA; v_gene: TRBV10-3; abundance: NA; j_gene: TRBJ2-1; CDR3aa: CAINSLASNEQFF; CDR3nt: TGTGCCATCAACAGCCTGGCGAGCAATGAGCAGTTCTTC
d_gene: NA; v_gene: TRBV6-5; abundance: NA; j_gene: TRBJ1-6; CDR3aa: CASRGLNSPLHF; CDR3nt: TGTGCCAGCAGGGGCCTTAATTCACCCCTCCACTTT
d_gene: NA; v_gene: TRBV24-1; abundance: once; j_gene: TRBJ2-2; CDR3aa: CATSDLRGGTGELFF; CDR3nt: TGTGCCACCAGTGATTTGCGAGGGGGCACCGGGGAGCTGTTTTTT
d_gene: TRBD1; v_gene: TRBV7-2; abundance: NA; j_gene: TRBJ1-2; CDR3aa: CASSTGGGFYGYTF; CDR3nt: TGTGCCAGCAGCACAGGGGGCGGATTCTATGGCTACACCTTC
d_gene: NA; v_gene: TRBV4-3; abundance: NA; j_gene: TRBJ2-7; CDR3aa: CASSQVPGNYEQYF; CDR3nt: TGCGCCAGCAGCCAAGTTCCGGGGAACTACGAGCAGTACTTC
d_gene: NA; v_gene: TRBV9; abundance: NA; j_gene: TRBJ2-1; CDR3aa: CASSALGDLSLNEQFF; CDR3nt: TGTGCCAGCAGCGCTCTGGGGGACTTATCGCTCAATGAGCAGTTCTTC
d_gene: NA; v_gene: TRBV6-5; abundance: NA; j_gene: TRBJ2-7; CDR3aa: CASRPKAGFTYEQYF; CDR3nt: TGTGCCAGCAGGCCTAAAGCGGGTTTTACCTACGAGCAGTACTTC
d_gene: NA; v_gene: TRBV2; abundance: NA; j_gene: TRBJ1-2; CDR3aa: CASSDLADNYGYTF; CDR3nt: TGTGCCAGCAGTGATCTAGCAGATAACTATGGCTACACCTTC
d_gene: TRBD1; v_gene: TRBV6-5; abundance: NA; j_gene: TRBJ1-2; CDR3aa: CASSPRGGGRGGYTF; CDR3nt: TGTGCCAGCAGTCCAAGAGGAGGGGGCCGAGGGGGCTACACCTTC
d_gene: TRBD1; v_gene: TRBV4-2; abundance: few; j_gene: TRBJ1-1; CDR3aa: CASSQDQTGGLVNTEAFF; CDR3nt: TGTGCCAGCAGCCAAGATCAAACAGGGGGCCTGGTGAACACTGAAGCTTTCTTT
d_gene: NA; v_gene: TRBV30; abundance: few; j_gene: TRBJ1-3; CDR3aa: CAWSIYGGNTIYF; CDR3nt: TGTGCCTGGAGTATATACGGTGGAAACACCATATATTTT
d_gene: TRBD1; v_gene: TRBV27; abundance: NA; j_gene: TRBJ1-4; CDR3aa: CASSLRQGNQKLFF; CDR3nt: TGTGCCAGCAGTTTGAGACAGGGGAATCAAAAACTGTTTTTT
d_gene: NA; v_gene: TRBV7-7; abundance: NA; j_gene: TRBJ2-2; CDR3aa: CASSLAGARSGELFF; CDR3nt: TGTGCCAGCAGCTTAGCGGGGGCTCGTAGCGGGGAGCTGTTTTTT
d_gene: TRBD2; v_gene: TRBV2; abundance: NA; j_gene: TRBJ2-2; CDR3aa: CASFQLPGTSTGELFF; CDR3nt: TGTGCCAGCTTTCAATTGCCTGGGACTAGCACCGGGGAGCTGTTTTTT
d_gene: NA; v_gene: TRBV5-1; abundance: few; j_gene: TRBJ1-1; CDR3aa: CASSTPYSAGVNTEAFF; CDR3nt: TGCGCCAGCAGCACGCCGTACAGTGCGGGCGTGAACACTGAAGCTTTCTTT
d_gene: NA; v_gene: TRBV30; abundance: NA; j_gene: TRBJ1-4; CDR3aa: CAWGKRATNEKLFF; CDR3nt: TGTGCCTGGGGGAAGAGGGCAACTAATGAAAAACTGTTTTTT
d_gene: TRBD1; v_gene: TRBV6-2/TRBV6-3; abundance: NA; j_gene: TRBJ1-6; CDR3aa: CASSSTGGLPLHF; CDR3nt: TGTGCCAGCAGTTCCACAGGGGGTCTACCCCTCCACTTT
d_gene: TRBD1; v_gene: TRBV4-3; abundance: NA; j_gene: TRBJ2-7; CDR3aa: CASSQEWGHTGQLYEQYF; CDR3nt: TGCGCCAGCAGCCAAGAGTGGGGTCATACGGGACAGCTTTACGAGCAGTACTTC
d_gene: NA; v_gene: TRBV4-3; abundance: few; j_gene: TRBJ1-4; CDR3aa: CASSSKLMTETTNEKLFF; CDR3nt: TGCGCCAGCAGCTCGAAGTTAATGACGGAGACAACTAATGAAAAACTGTTTTTT
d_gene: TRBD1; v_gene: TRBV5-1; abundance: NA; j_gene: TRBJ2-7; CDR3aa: CASSFGQGSHEQYF; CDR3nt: TGCGCCAGCAGCTTCGGACAGGGTTCGCACGAGCAGTACTTC
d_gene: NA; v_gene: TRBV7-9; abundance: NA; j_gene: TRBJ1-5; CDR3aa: CASSFGTTEGPQHF; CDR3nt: TGTGCCAGCAGCTTTGGGACAACCGAGGGGCCCCAGCATTTT
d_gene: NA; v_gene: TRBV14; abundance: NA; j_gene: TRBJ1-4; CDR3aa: CASSQTGGLNEKLFF; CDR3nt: TGTGCCAGCAGCCAAACGGGAGGTCTTAATGAAAAACTGTTTTTT
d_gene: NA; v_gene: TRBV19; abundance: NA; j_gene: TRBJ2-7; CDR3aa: CASNRGVGLYEQYF; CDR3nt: TGTGCCAGTAATCGAGGAGTAGGTTTGTACGAGCAGTACTTC